The 27 T cell receptor beta chains reported below all come from one sample, sequenced in a study of shared clonotypes between healthy human individuals. Terminally differentiated effector memory CD45RA+ cells were excluded by CCR7 positive selection of CD45RO-negative cells. Assay used: immunoSEQ multiplex PCR; TCRdb lists only in-frame clones, some missing. The sample shows roughly 590,000 clones, 95% to 96% of them seen only once. The sample taken for sequencing was naive CD8+ T cells sorted from blood. Every receptor here comes from a woman in her twenties or thirties in good health.

This clone has a single count. The V call is TRBV2, the J call TRBJ2-7; D assignment may be TRBD1 or TRBD2 (6 bases each). The CDR3 covers 12 residues. The V gene lost 6 bases and the J gene lost 6 bases, with 12 bases spanning the gap. The germline V gene has CDR1 SNHLY and CDR2 FYNNEI. CDR3 coding DNA: TGTGCCAGCAGCGGGGGCGGCTCCGAGCAGTACTTC. Translation gives CASSGGGSEQYF.

This clone was found once. This chain connects TRBV4-2 to TRBJ2-7, with TRBD2 matching over 12 bases. This CDR3 region has 16 residues. Trimming cost V 0 bases and J 4 bases; bases outside gene matches: 4. Germline assignment: CDR1 LGHNA and CDR2 YNFKEQ. The CDR3: CASSQESLAGGYEQYF. The CDR3 nucleotides read TGTGCCAGCAGCCAAGAGAGTCTAGCGGGAGGGTACGAGCAGTACTTC.

The rearrangement joins TRBV7-9 to TRBJ2-2; unclear D gene. Trimming left V 6 bases short and J 6 bases short, with 17 bases between. The CDR3 has 15 amino acids. Germline assignment: CDR1 SEHNR and CDR2 FQNEAQ (reference sequence). The CDR3 loop is CASSQRANGAGELFF. CDR3 sequence (DNA): TGTGCCAGCAGTCAACGAGCCAATGGGGCCGGGGAGCTGTTTTTT.

This rearrangement joins TRBV2 to TRBJ2-7; the match to TRBD2 covers 12 bases. The V gene end was trimmed by 2 bases and the J gene end by 4 bases; junction bases not matched to a gene: 3. Germline CDR1 and CDR2: SNHLY and FYNNEI. The CDR3 consists of 15 residues. DNA for the CDR3: TGTGCCAGCAGTGAAATGCTAGCGGGAGGGTACGAGCAGTACTTC. Translated, it gives CASSEMLAGGYEQYF. Complete variable domain (other parts from reference TRBV2 and TRBJ2-7): EPEVTQTPSHQVTQMGQEVILRCVPISNHLYFYWYRQILGQKVEFLVSFYNNEISEKSEIFDDQFSVERPDGSNFTLKIRSTKLEDSAMYFCASSEMLAGGYEQYFGPGTRLTVT.

The chain combines TRBV28 with TRBJ2-7; D perhaps matches TRBD2 (6 bases). With 7 bases removed from V and 4 bases from J, the gap between germline ends came to 14 bases. The germline CDR1 and CDR2 sequences are MDHEN and SYDVKM. The CDR3 spans 13 residues. CDR3 sequence: CASNPRGNYEQYF. CDR3 nucleotide sequence: TGTGCCAGCAACCCACGGGGGAATTACGAGCAGTACTTC.

The chain joins TRBV20-1 to TRBJ1-1; TRBD1 is a possible D gene (5 bases). V was shortened by 6 bases and J by 4 bases, with 9 bases between the two germline ends. Germline V CDR1 and CDR2: DFQATT, SNEGSKA (reference sequence). The CDR3 length is 11 residues. The CDR3 loop reads CSAGAFTEAFF. In nucleotides, the CDR3 is TGCAGTGCCGGGGCTTTCACTGAAGCTTTCTTT.

A single count supports this clone. The V gene is TRBV6-6, the J gene TRBJ2-3; unclear D gene. Germline CDR1 and CDR2: MNHNY and SVGAGI (reference sequence). Trimming removed 0 bases at V and 5 bases at J, with 6 bases between. The CDR3 extends over 13 amino acids. The CDR3 region is CASSYSSGDTQYF. CDR3 nucleotides: TGTGCCAGCAGTTACTCCTCGGGAGATACGCAGTATTTT.

The chain has TRBV2 and TRBJ2-1, with D possibly TRBD1 on 6 matching bases. The germline V and J ends were trimmed by 6 bases and 6 bases, with 18 bases remaining between them. The CDR3 totals 15 residues. Germline assignment: CDR1 SNHLY and CDR2 FYNNEI. CDR3: CASSTTGTRGNEQFF. CDR3 nucleotides: TGTGCCAGCAGCACTACCGGGACAAGGGGCAATGAGCAGTTCTTC.

The gene calls are TRBV28 and TRBJ2-7; 7 bases are shared with TRBD2. Germline V gene sequence: CDR1 MDHEN, CDR2 SYDVKM. The junction had 1 base not matched to a gene; V was cut back by 3 bases and J by 2 bases. The CDR3 extends over 13 amino acids. CDR3: CASSFAGAYEQYF. The DNA for the CDR3 is TGTGCCAGCAGTTTCGCGGGAGCCTACGAGCAGTACTTC.

The DNA of the CDR3 is TGTGCCAGCAGCTTAGATATCCCTACTCCCGGGGTCTCCTACAATGAGCAGTTCTTC. Its protein is CASSLDIPTPGVSYNEQFF. V usage is TRBV11-2 and J usage is TRBJ2-1, with a weak D call TRBD2 (5 bases). V dropped 0 bases and J dropped 0 bases, with 18 bases sitting between them. CDR1 and CDR2 from the germline V gene are SGHAT and FQNNGV. This CDR3 spans 19 amino acids.

V usage is TRBV28 and J usage is TRBJ2-5; the D is unclear. Gene TRBJ2-7 matches the end of the DNA better, so the J call may be wrong. The germline gives CDR1 MDHEN, CDR2 SYDVKM. The CDR3 extends over 13 amino acids. CDR3 sequence: CASSPTILYEQYF. In DNA form, the CDR3 reads TGTGCCAGCAGTCCCACGATCCTCTACGAGCAGTACTTC.

The genes are TRBV28 and TRBJ1-2; D is possibly TRBD1 (5 bases). Germline CDR1 MDHEN, CDR2 SYDVKM. V was clipped by 6 bases and J by 8 bases, with 16 bases between them. The CDR3 spans 13 residues. The CDR3 is CASRVSQGNGYTF. CDR3 bases: TGTGCCAGCAGAGTATCCCAGGGAAACGGCTACACCTTC.

On this clone: The junction and the germline gene differ at one end; a read error may be behind it. The chain combines TRBV6-1 with TRBJ1-1; 10 positions agree with TRBD1. The CDR3 extends over 15 amino acids. CDR1 and CDR2 from the germline V gene are MNHNS and SASEGT. CDR3 residues: CASSPYLDRGIPPLF. CDR3 in DNA: TGTGCCAGCAGCCCTTACTTGGACAGGGGGATTCCCCCCCTCTTT.

The rearrangement joins TRBV7-9 to TRBJ1-4; D not resolved. Trimming took off 5 bases at V and 7 bases at J, with 8 bases between the two ends. This CDR3 comprises 12 residues. Per the germline V gene, CDR1 is SEHNR and CDR2 is FQNEAQ (reference sequence). CDR3 sequence reads: CASSPEGEKLFF. The CDR3 DNA is TGTGCCAGCAGCCCCGAGGGTGAAAAACTGTTTTTT.

The chain joins TRBV7-6 to TRBJ2-2; 8 bases match TRBD2. V lost 3 bases to trimming and J lost 0 bases; unmatched junction nucleotides: 15. Germline loops: CDR1 SGHVS, CDR2 FNYEAQ. The CDR3 runs 20 residues. CDR3 nucleotide sequence: TGTGCCAGCAGCTTGGTTCAACTAGCGGTACAGACTTCGAACACCGGGGAGCTGTTTTTT. Residues: CASSLVQLAVQTSNTGELFF. The complete variable domain, with remaining parts taken from reference TRBV7-6 and TRBJ2-2, reads GAGVSQSPRYKVTKRGQDVALRCDPISGHVSLYWYRQALGQGPEFLTYFNYEAQQDKSGLPNDRFSAERPEGSISTLTIQRTEQRDSAMYRCASSLVQLAVQTSNTGELFFGEGSRLTVL.

The rearrangement uses TRBV5-1 and TRBJ2-1; D is perhaps TRBD2 (6 bases). Trimming left V 4 bases short and J 5 bases short, with 13 bases between. This CDR3 spans 14 amino acids. The V gene's germline CDR1 is SGHRS and CDR2 YFSETQ. The CDR3 spells CASSGDWINNEQFF. The CDR3 DNA reads as TGCGCCAGCAGCGGGGACTGGATAAACAATGAGCAGTTCTTC.

The chain joins TRBV5-4 to TRBJ1-5; 12 bases agree with TRBD1. After removal of 4 bases from V and 7 bases from J, the junction contained 9 bases not matched to a gene. The germline V gene has CDR1 SGHNT and CDR2 YYREEE (reference sequence). CDR3 length equals 16 residues. The CDR3 DNA reads TGTGCCAGCAGCCAAGTGTACGGGACAGGGGGCCAGCCCCAGCATTTT. It yields the protein CASSQVYGTGGQPQHF.

The chain has TRBV11-2 and TRBJ2-7; 10 nucleotides agree with TRBD2. CDR3 length: 17 amino acids. J lost 5 bases, V lost 6 bases, and 16 bases had no gene match. Germline V gene lookup returns CDR1 SGHAT and CDR2 FQNNGV. The CDR3 is CASRSPLPSGRSHEQYF. The CDR3 DNA reads as TGTGCCAGCAGATCTCCTTTGCCTAGCGGGAGATCCCACGAGCAGTACTTC.

The J gene is TRBJ2-5, the V gene TRBV5-6, with TRBD2 identical over 10 bases. Near its end, the DNA agrees better with TRBJ2-7, so the J call may be wrong. This CDR3 has 14 residues. Germline V gene lookup returns CDR1 SGHDT and CDR2 YYEEEE. The CDR3 reads CASRRTSGAYEQYF. CDR3 coding DNA: TGTGCCAGCAGAAGGACTAGCGGAGCCTACGAGCAGTACTTC.

This sequence joins TRBV19 and TRBJ2-1; 9 nucleotides agree with TRBD2. J gave up 9 bases and V 5 bases, and 8 bases lay outside the gene matches. The CDR3 sequence is 14 residues long. CDR1 and CDR2 from the germline V gene are LNHDA and SQIVND (reference sequence). The CDR3 spells CASSSVLAGPEQFF. The CDR3 DNA follows: TGTGCCAGTAGTTCCGTACTAGCGGGTCCTGAGCAGTTCTTC.

Worth noting for this clone: Mismatch with germline at one junction end may stem from a read error. The rearrangement links TRBV5-4 to TRBJ2-7, with 11 nucleotides matching TRBD2. CDR3 length: 12 amino acids. CDR1 is SGHNT and CDR2 is YYREEE in the germline V gene (reference sequence). The CDR3 protein is CASSWTSGRHPF. In nucleotides, the CDR3 is TGTGCCAGCAGCTGGACTAGCGGGCGTCACCCCTTC.

The sample holds one count of this clone. This chain joins TRBV4-1 and TRBJ2-5, with 7 bases aligning to TRBD2. V was clipped by 3 bases and J by 0 bases; unmatched bases: 4. The CDR3 totals 15 residues. Germline V gene sequence: CDR1 MGHRA, CDR2 YSYEKL. The CDR3 coding sequence is TGCGCCAGCAGCCACCCTAGCGGTAACCAAGAGACCCAGTACTTC. It yields the protein CASSHPSGNQETQYF.

The count of this clone is one. The CDR3 DNA sequence: TGTGCCAGCAGCACCTTGACAGGGTGGGCTTCACCCCTCCACTTT. It specifies CASSTLTGWASPLHF. The chain is built from TRBV11-2 and TRBJ1-6; 7 bases fit TRBD1. This CDR3 comprises 15 residues. Looked up from germline, CDR1 is SGHAT and CDR2 is FQNNGV. The J segment lost 9 bases and the V segment lost 5 bases, leaving 10 bases of the junction unmatched.

V is TRBV19 and J is TRBJ2-5; D might be TRBD2 (5 bases). Germline lookup yields CDR1 LNHDA and CDR2 SQIVND (reference sequence). The CDR3 has 14 residues. Trimming stripped 3 bases from V and 4 bases from J, with 12 bases between. CDR3 region: CASSIWGVGETQYF. The CDR3 coding sequence is TGTGCCAGTAGTATTTGGGGAGTGGGAGAGACCCAGTACTTC.

Concerning this clone: The same CDR3 also results from other DNA sequences found in this sample. The rearrangement uses TRBV28 and TRBJ1-5, with unresolved D. CDR1 and CDR2 (germline): MDHEN, SYDVKM. This CDR3 has 12 amino acids. Trimming left V 3 bases short and J 4 bases short, with 4 bases between. Here the CDR3 DNA reads TGTGCCAGCAGTTTTGGAAATCAGCCCCAGCATTTT. Translating gives CASSFGNQPQHF.

The chain employs TRBV28 and TRBJ2-1; TRBD2 agrees at 10 bases. Germline loops: CDR1 MDHEN, CDR2 SYDVKM. The CDR3 length is 17 residues. V shed 3 bases and J 7 bases; nucleotides not matched to a gene: 12. CDR3 in DNA: TGTGCCAGCAGTTTCCTTAGCGGGAGGACCTACGTGAATGAGCAGTTCTTC. Translating gives CASSFLSGRTYVNEQFF.

This chain uses TRBV6-5 with TRBJ2-7, with D tentatively TRBD1 (6 bases). The length of the CDR3 is 14 residues. Germline V gene data show CDR1 as MNHEY and CDR2 as SVGAGI. Trimming cost V 5 bases and J 0 bases, with 11 bases left between them. The CDR3 DNA reads TGTGCCAGCAGTATAACAGGGTCCTCCTACGAGCAGTACTTC. It codes for CASSITGSSYEQYF.